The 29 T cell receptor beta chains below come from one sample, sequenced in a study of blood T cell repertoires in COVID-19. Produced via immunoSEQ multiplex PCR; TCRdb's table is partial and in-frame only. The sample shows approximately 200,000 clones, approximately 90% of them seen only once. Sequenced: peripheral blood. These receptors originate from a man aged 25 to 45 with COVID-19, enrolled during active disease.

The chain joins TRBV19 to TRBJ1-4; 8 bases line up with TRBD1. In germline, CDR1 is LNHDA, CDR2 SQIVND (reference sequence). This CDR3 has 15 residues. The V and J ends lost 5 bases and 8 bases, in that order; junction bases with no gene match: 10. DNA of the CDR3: TGTGCCAGTAGTGTCTCGGGGACAGGACGAGAAAAACTGTTTTTT. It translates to CASSVSGTGREKLFF.

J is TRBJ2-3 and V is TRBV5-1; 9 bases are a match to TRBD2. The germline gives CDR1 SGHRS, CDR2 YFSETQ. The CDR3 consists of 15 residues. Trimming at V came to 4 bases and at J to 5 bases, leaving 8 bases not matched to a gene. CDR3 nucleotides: TGCGCCAGCAGCGGTAGCGGGGGCCCCAGAGATACGCAGTATTTT. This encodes CASSGSGGPRDTQYF. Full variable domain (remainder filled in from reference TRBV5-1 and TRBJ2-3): KAGVTQTPRYLIKTRGQQVTLSCSPISGHRSVSWYQQTPGQGLQFLFEYFSETQRNKGNFPGRFSGRQFSNSRSEMNVSTLELGDSALYLCASSGSGGPRDTQYFGPGTRLTVL.

In nucleotides, the CDR3 is TGTGCCAGCAGTTCTCGGACAGGGAGGCGCACAGATACGCAGTATTTT. This gives the protein CASSSRTGRRTDTQYF. This chain connects TRBV28 to TRBJ2-3, with TRBD1 identical over 8 bases. The germline V gene encodes CDR1 MDHEN and CDR2 SYDVKM. V shed 4 bases and J 1 base; nucleotides not matched to a gene: 7. The CDR3 is 16 amino acids.

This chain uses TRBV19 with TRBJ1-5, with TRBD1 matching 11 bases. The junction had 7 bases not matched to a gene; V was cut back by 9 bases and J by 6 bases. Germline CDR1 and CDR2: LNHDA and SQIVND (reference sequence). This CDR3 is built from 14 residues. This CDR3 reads CASTGQGASQPQHF. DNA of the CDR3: TGTGCCAGCACCGGACAGGGGGCATCTCAGCCCCAGCATTTT. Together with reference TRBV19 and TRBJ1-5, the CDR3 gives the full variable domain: DGGITQSPKYLFRKEGQNVTLSCEQNLNHDAMYWYRQDPGQGLRLIYYSQIVNDFQKGDIAEGYSVSREKKESFPLTVTSAQKNPTAFYLCASTGQGASQPQHFGDGTRLSIL.

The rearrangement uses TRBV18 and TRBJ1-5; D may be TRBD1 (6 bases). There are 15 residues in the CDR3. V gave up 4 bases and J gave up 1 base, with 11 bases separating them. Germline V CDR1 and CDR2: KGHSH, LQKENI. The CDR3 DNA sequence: TGTGCCAGCTCACTGACCGGGACAAGCAATCAGCCCCAGCATTTT. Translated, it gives CASSLTGTSNQPQHF.

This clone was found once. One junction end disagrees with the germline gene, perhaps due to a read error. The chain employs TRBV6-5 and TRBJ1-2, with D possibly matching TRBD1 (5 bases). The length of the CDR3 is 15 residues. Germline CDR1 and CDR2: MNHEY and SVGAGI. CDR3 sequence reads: CASTENAGGLYVYTF. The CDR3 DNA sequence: TGTGCCAGCACCGAGAATGCCGGGGGATTGTATGTCTACACCTTC.

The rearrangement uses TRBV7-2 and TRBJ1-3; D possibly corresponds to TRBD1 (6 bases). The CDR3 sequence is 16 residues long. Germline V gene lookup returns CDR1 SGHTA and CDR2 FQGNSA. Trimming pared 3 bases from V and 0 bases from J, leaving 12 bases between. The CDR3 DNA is TGTGCCAGCAGCTTCCCAGGGGTCCTCTCTGGAAACACCATATATTTT. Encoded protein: CASSFPGVLSGNTIYF.

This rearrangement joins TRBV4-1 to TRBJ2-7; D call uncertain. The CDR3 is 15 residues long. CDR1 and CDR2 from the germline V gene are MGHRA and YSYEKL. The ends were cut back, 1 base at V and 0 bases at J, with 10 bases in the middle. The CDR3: CASSQVAESSYEQYF. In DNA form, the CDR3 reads TGCGCCAGCAGCCAAGTGGCAGAAAGCTCCTACGAGCAGTACTTC.

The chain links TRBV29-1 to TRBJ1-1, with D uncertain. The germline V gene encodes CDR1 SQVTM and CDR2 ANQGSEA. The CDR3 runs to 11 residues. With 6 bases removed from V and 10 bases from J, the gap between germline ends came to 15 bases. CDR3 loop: CSVFRGLGAFF. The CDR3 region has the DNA TGCAGCGTGTTCCGGGGATTGGGAGCTTTCTTT.

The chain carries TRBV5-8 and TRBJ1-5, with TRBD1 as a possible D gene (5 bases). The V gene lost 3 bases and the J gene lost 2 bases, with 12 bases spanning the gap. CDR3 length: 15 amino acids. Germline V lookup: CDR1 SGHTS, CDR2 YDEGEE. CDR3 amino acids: CASSYQGSGNQPQHF. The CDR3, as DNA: TGTGCCAGCAGCTACCAGGGTAGTGGCAATCAGCCCCAGCATTTT.

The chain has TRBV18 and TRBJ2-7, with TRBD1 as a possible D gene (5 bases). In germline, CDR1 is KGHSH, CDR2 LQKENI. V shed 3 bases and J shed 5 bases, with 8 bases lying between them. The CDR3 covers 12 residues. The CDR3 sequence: CASSPRRDEQYF. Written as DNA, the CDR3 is TGTGCCAGCTCACCGCGCAGGGACGAGCAGTACTTC.

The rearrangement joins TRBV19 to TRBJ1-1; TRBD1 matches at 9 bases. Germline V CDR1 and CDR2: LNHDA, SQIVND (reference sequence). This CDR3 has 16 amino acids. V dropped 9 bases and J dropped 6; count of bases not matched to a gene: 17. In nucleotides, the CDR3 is TGTGCCAGCCGACTCGGGTCGGGACAGGGTGCCGCTGAAGCTTTCTTT. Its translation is CASRLGSGQGAAEAFF. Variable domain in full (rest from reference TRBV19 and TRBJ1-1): DGGITQSPKYLFRKEGQNVTLSCEQNLNHDAMYWYRQDPGQGLRLIYYSQIVNDFQKGDIAEGYSVSREKKESFPLTVTSAQKNPTAFYLCASRLGSGQGAAEAFFGQGTRLTVV.

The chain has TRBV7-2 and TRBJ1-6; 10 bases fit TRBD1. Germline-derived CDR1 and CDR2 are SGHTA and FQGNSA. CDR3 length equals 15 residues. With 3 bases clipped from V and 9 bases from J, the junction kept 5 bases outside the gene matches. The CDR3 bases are TGTGCCAGCAGCTTTCGACAGGGGGCATCTTCACCCCTCCACTTT. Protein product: CASSFRQGASSPLHF.

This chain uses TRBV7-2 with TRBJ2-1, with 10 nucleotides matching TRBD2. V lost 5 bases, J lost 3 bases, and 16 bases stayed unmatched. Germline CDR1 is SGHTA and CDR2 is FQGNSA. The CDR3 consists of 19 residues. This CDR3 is CASSQSPGSSGGHYNEQFF. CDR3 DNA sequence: TGTGCCAGCAGCCAATCCCCGGGATCTAGCGGGGGACACTACAATGAGCAGTTCTTC.

CDR3 amino acids: CASSEAAGRFYEQYF. The CDR3 coding sequence is TGTGCCAGCAGTGAAGCGGCAGGGCGGTTCTACGAGCAGTACTTC. The chain joins TRBV2 to TRBJ2-7; weak D call: TRBD1 (5 bases). The CDR3 spans 15 residues. The germline V gene has CDR1 SNHLY and CDR2 FYNNEI. V gave up 0 bases and J gave up 3 bases, with 12 bases separating them.

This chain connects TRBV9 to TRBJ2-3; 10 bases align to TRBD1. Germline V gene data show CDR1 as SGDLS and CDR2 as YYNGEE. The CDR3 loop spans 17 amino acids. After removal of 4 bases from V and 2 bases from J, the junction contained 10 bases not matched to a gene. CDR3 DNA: TGTGCCAGCAGCTCAATGTTGACAGGGGGCCTCACAGATACGCAGTATTTT. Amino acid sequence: CASSSMLTGGLTDTQYF. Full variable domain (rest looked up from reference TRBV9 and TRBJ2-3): DSGVTQTPKHLITATGQRVTLRCSPRSGDLSVYWYQQSLDQGLQFLIQYYNGEERAKGNILERFSAQQFPDLHSELNLSSLELGDSALYFCASSSMLTGGLTDTQYFGPGTRLTVL.

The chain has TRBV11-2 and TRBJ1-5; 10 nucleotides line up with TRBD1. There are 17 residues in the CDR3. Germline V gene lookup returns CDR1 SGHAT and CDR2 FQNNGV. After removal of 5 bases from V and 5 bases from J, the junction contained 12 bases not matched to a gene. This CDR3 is CASSPRMETGGYQPQHF. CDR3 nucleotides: TGTGCCAGCAGCCCCCGTATGGAGACAGGGGGCTATCAGCCCCAGCATTTT.

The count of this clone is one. CDR3 in amino acids: CASSVGGEQYF. The CDR3 bases are TGTGCCAGCAGCGTGGGAGGGGAGCAGTACTTC. The V gene is TRBV7-6, the J gene TRBJ2-7, with 7 bases matching TRBD2. The CDR3 spans 11 residues. Germline loops: CDR1 SGHVS, CDR2 FNYEAQ. J was trimmed by 7 bases and V by 5 bases; bases with no gene match: 2.

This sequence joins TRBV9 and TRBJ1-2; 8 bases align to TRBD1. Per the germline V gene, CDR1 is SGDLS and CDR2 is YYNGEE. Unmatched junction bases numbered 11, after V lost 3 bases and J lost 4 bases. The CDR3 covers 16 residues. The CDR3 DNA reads TGTGCCAGCAGCGAGAACCTCAGGGGGCTTGGCTATGGCTACACCTTC. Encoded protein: CASSENLRGLGYGYTF.

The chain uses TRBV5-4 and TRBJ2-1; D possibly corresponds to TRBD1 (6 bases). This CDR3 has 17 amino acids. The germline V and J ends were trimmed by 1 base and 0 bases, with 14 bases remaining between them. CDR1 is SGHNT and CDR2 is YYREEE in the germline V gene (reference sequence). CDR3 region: CASSLSGVRGSYNEQFF. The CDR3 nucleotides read TGTGCCAGCAGCTTGTCTGGGGTCAGGGGCTCCTACAATGAGCAGTTCTTC.

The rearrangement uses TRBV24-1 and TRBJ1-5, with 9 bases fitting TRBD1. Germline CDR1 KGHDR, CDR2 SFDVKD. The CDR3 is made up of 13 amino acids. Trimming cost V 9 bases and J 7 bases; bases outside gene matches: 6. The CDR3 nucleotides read TGTGCCACCCAGGGGACAGGGATCCAGCCCCAGCATTTT. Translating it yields CATQGTGIQPQHF.

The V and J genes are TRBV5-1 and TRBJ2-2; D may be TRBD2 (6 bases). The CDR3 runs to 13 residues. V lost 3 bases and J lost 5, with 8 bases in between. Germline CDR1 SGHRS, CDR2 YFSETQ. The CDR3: CASSSGETGELFF. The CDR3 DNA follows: TGCGCCAGCAGCTCGGGGGAAACCGGGGAGCTGTTTTTT.

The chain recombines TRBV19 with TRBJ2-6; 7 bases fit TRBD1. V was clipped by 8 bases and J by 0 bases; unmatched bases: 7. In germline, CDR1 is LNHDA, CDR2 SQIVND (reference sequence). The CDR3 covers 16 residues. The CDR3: CASRTGGLSGANVLTF. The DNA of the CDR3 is TGTGCCAGTCGGACAGGAGGTCTCTCTGGGGCCAACGTCCTGACTTTC.

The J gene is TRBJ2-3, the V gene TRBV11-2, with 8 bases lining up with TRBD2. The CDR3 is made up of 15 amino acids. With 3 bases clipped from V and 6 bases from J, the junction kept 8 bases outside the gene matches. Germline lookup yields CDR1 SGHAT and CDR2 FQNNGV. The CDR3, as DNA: TGTGCCAGCAGCTTCGGGATTAGCGGGGCTGATACGCAGTATTTT. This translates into CASSFGISGADTQYF.

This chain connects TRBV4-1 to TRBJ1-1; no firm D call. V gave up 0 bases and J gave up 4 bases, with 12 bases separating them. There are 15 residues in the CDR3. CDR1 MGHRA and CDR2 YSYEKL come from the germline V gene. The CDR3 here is CASSQERAGGTEAFF. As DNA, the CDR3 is TGCGCCAGCAGCCAAGAACGTGCAGGAGGCACTGAAGCTTTCTTT.

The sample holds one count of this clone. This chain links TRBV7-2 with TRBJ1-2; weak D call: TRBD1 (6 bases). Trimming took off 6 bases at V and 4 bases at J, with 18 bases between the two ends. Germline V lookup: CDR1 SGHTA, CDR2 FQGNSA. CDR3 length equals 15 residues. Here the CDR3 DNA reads TGTGCCAGCAGTCCATTAATGGGGGGGCTCTATGGCTACACCTTC. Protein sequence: CASSPLMGGLYGYTF.

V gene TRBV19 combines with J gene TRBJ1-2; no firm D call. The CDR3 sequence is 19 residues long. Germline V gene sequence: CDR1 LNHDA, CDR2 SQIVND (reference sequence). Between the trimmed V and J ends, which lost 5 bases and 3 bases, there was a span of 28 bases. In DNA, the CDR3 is TGTGCCAGTAGTCGTCCTAGCGGTCAGGATACAAAGAGGCACTATGGCTACACCTTC. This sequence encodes CASSRPSGQDTKRHYGYTF.

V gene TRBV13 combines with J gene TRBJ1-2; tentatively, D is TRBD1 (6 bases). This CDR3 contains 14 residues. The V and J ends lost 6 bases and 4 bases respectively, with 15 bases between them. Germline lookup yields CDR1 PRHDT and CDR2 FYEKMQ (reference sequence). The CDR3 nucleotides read TGTGCCAGCAGAAAAAAGACAGGCCCCTATGGCTACACCTTC. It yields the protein CASRKKTGPYGYTF.

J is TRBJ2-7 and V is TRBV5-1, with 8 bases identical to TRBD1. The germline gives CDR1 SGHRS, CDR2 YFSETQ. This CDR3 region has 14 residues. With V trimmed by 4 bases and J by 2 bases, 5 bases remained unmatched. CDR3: CASSEGQGAYEQYF. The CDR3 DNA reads TGCGCCAGCAGCGAAGGACAGGGCGCCTACGAGCAGTACTTC.